This T cell receptor (beta chain) was retrieved from a study of blood T cell repertoires in COVID-19. Background on the study: The United States, Italy and Spain were the sources of the acute and convalescent COVID-19 samples. T cells, B-cell-depleted T cells, or PBMCs provided the cDNA or gDNA that served as material.

Assay used: immunoSEQ multiplex PCR; TCRdb lists only in-frame clones, some missing. The sample consists of 150,000 to 200,000 clones, approximately 87% of them appearing once. Trimming took off 7 bases at V and 2 bases at J, with 12 bases between the two ends. There are 14 residues in the CDR3. Germline assignment: CDR1 MNHEY and CDR2 SVGAGI. Specimen: peripheral blood. The sequence was obtained from a man younger than 30 with active or convalescent COVID-19. V usage is TRBV6-5 and J usage is TRBJ1-5, with a possible D match to TRBD1 (5 bases). The chain's CDR3 is CASKEGLGNQPQHF. The CDR3 nucleotides read TGTGCCAGCAAGGAGGGGCTAGGCAATCAGCCCCAGCATTTT.